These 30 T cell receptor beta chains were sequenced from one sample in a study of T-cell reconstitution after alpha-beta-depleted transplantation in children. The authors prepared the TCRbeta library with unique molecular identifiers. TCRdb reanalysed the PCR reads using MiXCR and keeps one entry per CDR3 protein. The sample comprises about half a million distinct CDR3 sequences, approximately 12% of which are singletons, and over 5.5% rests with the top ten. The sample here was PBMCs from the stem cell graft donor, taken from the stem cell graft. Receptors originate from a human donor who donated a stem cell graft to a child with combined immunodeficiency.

The CDR3, as DNA: TGTGCCAGCAGTGTCGGTATTCCTACGAAGCAGTACTTC. Encoded protein: CASSVGIPTKQYF. The V call is TRBV25-1, the J call TRBJ2-7; D is undetermined. Germline V gives CDR1 MGHDK, CDR2 SYGVNS. CDR3 length: 13 residues. V lost 4 bases and J lost 8, with 15 bases in between.

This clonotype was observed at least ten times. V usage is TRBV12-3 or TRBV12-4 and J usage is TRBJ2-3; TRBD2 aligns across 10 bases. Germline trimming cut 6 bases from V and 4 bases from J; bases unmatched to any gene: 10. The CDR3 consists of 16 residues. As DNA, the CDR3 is TGTGCCAGCAGCCTCGGGCTAGCGGGAGACGCAGATACGCAGTATTTT. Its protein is CASSLGLAGDADTQYF.

The CDR3 protein is CSAPLGTNFAYEQYF. The DNA of the CDR3 is TGCAGTGCTCCTCTCGGGACGAACTTTGCCTACGAGCAGTACTTC. The J gene is TRBJ2-7, the V gene TRBV20-1; D could derive from TRBD1 or TRBD2 (5 bases each). The V and J ends lost 5 bases and 2 bases respectively, with 19 bases between them. Per the germline V gene, CDR1 is DFQATT and CDR2 is SNEGSKA (reference sequence). The CDR3 consists of 15 residues.

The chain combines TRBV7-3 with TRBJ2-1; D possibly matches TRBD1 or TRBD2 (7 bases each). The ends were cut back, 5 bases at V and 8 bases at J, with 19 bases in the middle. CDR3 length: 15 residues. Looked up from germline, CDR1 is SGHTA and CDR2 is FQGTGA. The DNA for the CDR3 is TGTGCCAGCAGCCCCCCCGGCAGGGGGGGGGATGAGCAGTTCTTC. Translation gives CASSPPGRGGDEQFF.

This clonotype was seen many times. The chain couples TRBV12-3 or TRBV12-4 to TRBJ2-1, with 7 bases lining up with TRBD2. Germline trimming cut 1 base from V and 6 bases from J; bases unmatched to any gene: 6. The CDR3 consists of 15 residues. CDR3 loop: CASSLERGKINEQFF. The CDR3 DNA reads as TGTGCCAGCAGTTTAGAGCGGGGCAAAATCAATGAGCAGTTCTTC.

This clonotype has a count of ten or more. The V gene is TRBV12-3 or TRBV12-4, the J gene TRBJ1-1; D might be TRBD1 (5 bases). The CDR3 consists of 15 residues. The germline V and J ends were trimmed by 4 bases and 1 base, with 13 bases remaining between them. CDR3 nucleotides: TGTGCCAGCAGTTCAGTCTTTGGGGGGAACACTGAAGCTTTCTTT. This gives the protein CASSSVFGGNTEAFF.

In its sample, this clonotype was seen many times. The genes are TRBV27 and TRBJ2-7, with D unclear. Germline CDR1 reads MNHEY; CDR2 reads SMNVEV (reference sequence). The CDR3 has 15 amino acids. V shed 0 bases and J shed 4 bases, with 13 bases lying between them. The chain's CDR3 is CASSLSAHPYYEQYF. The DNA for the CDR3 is TGTGCCAGCAGTTTATCAGCCCATCCTTATTACGAGCAGTACTTC.

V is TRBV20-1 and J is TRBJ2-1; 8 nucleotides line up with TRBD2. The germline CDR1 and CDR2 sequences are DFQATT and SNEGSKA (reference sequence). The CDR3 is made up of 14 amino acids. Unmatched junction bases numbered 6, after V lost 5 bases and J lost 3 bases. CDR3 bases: TGCAGTGCTGGAGGACTAGCCAACTACAATGAGCAGTTCTTC. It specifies CSAGGLANYNEQFF.

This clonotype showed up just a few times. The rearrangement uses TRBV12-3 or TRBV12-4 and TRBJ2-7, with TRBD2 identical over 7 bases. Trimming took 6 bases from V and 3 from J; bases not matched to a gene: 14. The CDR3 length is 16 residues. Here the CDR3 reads CASSPPGWRESYEQYF. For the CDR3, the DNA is TGTGCCAGCAGCCCGCCAGGTTGGCGGGAGAGCTACGAGCAGTACTTC.

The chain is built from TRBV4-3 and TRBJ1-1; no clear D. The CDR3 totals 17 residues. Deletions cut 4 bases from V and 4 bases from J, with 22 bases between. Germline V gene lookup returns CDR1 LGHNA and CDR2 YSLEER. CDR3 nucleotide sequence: TGCGCCAGCAGCCCACACAAGGCAGGAACTGGTCTCACTGAAGCTTTCTTT. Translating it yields CASSPHKAGTGLTEAFF.

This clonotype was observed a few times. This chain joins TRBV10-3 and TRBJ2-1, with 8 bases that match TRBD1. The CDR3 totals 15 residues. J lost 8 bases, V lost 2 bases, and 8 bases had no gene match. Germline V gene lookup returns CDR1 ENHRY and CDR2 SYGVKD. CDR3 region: CAISETQGANDEQFF. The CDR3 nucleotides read TGTGCCATCAGTGAGACCCAGGGGGCGAACGATGAGCAGTTCTTC.

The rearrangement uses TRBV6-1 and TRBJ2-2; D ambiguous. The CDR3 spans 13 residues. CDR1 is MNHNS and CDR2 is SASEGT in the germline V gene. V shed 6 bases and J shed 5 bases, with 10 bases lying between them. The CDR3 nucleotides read TGTGCCAGCAGCCCCGAGTCTACCGGGGAGCTGTTTTTT. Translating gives CASSPESTGELFF.

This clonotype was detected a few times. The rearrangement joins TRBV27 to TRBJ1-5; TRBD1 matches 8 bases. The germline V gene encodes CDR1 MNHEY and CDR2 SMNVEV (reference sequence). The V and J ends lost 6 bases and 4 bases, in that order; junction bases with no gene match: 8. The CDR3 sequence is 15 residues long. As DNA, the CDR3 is TGTGCCAGCAGGACGGACAGGGAGGGGAATCAGCCCCAGCATTTT. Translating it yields CASRTDREGNQPQHF.

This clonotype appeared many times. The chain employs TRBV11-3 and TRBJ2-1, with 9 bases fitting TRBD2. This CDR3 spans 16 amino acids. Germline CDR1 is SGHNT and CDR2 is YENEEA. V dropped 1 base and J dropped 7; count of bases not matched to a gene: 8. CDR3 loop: CASSLAAGGQENEQFF. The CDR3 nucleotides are TGTGCCAGCAGCTTAGCGGCGGGGGGGCAGGAGAATGAGCAGTTCTTC.

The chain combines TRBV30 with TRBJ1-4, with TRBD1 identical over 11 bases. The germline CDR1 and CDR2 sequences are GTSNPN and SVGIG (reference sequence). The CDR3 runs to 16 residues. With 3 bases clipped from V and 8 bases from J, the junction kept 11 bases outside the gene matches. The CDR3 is CAWSSPVGTGGEKLFF. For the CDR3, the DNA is TGTGCCTGGAGCTCCCCGGTCGGGACAGGGGGGGAAAAACTGTTTTTT.

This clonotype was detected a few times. The CDR3 nucleotides read TGTGCCAGCAGTGAGCTGACTAGCGGCCAAGAGACCCAGTACTTC. Protein sequence: CASSELTSGQETQYF. The rearrangement links TRBV27 to TRBJ2-5; 9 bases are shared with TRBD2. Germline V gene data show CDR1 as MNHEY and CDR2 as SMNVEV (reference sequence). This CDR3 is built from 15 residues. The trim removed 5 bases at V and 1 base at J, leaving 5 bases unmatched.

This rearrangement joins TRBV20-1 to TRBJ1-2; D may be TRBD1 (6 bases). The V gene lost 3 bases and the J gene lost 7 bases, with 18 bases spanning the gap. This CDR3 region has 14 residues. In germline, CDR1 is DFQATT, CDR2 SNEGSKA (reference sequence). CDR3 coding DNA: TGCAGTGCTAGGCCTCCTAGGGGGGCAGCTGGCTACACCTTC. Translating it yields CSARPPRGAAGYTF.

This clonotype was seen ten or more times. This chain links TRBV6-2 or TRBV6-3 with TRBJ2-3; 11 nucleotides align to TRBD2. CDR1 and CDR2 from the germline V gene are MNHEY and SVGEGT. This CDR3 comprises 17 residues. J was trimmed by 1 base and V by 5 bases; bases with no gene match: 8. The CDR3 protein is CASSRSPTSGGTDTQYF. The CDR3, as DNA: TGTGCCAGCAGTAGATCCCCGACTAGCGGGGGCACAGATACGCAGTATTTT.

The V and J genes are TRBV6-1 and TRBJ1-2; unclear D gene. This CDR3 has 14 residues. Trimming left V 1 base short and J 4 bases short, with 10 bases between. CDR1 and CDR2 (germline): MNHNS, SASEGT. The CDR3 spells CASSEVLEFYGYTF. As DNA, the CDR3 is TGTGCCAGCAGTGAAGTATTGGAATTCTATGGCTACACCTTC.

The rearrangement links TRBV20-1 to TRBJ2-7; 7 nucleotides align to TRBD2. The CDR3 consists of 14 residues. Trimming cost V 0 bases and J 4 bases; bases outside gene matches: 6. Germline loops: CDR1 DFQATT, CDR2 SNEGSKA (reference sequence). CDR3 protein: CSARDLSGKYEQYF. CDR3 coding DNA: TGCAGTGCTAGAGATCTGAGCGGGAAATACGAGCAGTACTTC.

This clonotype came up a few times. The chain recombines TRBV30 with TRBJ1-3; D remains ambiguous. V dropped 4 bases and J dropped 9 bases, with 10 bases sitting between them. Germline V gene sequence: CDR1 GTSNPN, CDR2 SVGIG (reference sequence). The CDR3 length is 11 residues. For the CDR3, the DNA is TGTGCCTGGATTACCAGCGTCACCATATATTTT. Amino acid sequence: CAWITSVTIYF.

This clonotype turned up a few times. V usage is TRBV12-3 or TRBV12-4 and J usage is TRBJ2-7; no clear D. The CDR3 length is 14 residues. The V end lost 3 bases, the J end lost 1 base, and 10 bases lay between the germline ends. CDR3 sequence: CASSFRPSSYEQYF. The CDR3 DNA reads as TGTGCCAGCAGTTTTAGGCCTAGTTCCTACGAGCAGTACTTC.

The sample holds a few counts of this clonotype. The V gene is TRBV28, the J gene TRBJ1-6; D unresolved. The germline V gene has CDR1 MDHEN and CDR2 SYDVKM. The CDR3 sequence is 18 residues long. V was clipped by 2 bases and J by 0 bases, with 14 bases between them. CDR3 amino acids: CASSLQDPSSSYNSPLHF. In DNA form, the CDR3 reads TGTGCCAGCAGTTTACAGGACCCATCGAGCTCCTATAATTCACCCCTCCACTTT.

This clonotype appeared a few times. CDR3 protein: CASSRNRDRVPYEQYF. CDR3 in DNA: TGTGCCAGCAGCCGAAACCGGGACAGGGTTCCCTACGAGCAGTACTTC. The chain uses TRBV27 and TRBJ2-7; TRBD1 aligns across 9 bases. Germline values: CDR1 MNHEY, CDR2 SMNVEV (reference sequence). This CDR3 comprises 16 residues. The V segment lost 6 bases and the J segment 2 bases; nucleotides outside the gene matches: 11.

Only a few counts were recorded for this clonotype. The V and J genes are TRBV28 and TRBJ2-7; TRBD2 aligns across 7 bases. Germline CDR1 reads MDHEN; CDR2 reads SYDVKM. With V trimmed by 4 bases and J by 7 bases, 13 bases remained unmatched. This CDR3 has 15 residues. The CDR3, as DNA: TGTGCCAGCAGTTCCCCGGGGGGTGGTCTGGATGAGCAGTACTTC. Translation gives CASSSPGGGLDEQYF.

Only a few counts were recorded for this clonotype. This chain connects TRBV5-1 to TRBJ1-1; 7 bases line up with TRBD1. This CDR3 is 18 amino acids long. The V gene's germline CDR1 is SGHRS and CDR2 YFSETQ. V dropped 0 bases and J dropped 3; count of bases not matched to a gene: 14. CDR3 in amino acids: CASSLALAGGEWHTEAFF. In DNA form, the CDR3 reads TGCGCCAGCAGCTTGGCTCTTGCAGGGGGGGAGTGGCACACTGAAGCTTTCTTT.

This CDR3 reads CASSPGQGARETQYF. The CDR3 nucleotides are TGCGCCAGCAGCCCGGGACAGGGGGCCCGAGAGACCCAGTACTTC. V is TRBV5-1 and J is TRBJ2-5, with 12 bases matching TRBD1. Germline V gene lookup returns CDR1 SGHRS and CDR2 YFSETQ. This CDR3 has 15 amino acids. V shed 4 bases and J 4 bases; nucleotides not matched to a gene: 5.

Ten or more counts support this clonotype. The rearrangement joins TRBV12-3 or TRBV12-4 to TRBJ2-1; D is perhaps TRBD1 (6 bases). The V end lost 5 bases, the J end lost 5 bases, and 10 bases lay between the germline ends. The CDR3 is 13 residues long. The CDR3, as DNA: TGTGCCAGCAGTCTGCACAGGGACAATGAGCAGTTCTTC. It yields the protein CASSLHRDNEQFF.

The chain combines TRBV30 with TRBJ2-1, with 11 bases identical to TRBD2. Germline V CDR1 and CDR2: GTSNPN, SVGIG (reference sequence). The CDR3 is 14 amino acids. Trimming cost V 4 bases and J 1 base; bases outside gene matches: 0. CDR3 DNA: TGTGCCTGGACTAGCGGGGGGTCCTACAATGAGCAGTTCTTC. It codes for CAWTSGGSYNEQFF.

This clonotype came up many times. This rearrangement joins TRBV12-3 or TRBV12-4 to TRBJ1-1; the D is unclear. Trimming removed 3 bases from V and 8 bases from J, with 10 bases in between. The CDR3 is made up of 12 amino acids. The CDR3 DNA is TGTGCCAGCAGTTTCCCCTTAAGCGAAGCTTTCTTT. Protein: CASSFPLSEAFF.